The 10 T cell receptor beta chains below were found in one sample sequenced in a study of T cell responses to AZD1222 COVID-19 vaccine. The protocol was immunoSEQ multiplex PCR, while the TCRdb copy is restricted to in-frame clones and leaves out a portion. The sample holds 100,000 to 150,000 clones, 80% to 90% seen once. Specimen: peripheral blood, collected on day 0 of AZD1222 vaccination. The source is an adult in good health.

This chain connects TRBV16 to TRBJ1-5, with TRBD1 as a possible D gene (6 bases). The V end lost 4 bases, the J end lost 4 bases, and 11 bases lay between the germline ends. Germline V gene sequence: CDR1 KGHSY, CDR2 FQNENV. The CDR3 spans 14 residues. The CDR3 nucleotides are TGTGCCAGCAGCCCTGGACAGCCAAATCAGCCCCAGCATTTT. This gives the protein CASSPGQPNQPQHF.

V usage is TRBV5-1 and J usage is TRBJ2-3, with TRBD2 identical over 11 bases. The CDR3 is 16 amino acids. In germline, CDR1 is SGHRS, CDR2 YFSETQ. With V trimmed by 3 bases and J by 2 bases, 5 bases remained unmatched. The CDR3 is CASSYIAGGPTDTQYF. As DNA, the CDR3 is TGCGCCAGCAGCTATATAGCGGGGGGGCCCACAGATACGCAGTATTTT.

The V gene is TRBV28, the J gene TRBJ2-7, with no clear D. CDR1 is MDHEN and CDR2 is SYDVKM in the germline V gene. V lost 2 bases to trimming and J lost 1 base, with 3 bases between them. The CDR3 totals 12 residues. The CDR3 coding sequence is TGTGCCAGCAGTTTAGGGTCCTACGAGCAGTACTTC. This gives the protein CASSLGSYEQYF.

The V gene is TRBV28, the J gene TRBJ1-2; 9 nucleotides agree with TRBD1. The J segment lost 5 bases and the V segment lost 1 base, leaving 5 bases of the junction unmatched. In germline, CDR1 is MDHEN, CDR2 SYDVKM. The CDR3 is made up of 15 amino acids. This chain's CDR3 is CASSLLRQGEYGYTF. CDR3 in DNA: TGTGCCAGCAGTTTATTACGACAGGGGGAATATGGCTACACCTTC.

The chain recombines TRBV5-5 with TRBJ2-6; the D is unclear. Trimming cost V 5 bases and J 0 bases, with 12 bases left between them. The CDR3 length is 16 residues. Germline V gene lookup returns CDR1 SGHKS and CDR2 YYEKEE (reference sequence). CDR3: CASSYSGLSGANVLTF. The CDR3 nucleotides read TGTGCCAGCAGTTACTCCGGGCTCTCTGGGGCCAACGTCCTGACTTTC.

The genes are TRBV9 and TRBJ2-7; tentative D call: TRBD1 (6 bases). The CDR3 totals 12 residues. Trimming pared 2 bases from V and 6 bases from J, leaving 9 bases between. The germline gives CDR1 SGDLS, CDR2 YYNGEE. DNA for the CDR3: TGTGCCAGCAGCGTCCGAGGGGGCGAGCAGTACTTC. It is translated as CASSVRGGEQYF. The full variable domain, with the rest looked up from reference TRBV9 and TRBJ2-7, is DSGVTQTPKHLITATGQRVTLRCSPRSGDLSVYWYQQSLDQGLQFLIQYYNGEERAKGNILERFSAQQFPDLHSELNLSSLELGDSALYFCASSVRGGEQYFGPGTRLTVT.

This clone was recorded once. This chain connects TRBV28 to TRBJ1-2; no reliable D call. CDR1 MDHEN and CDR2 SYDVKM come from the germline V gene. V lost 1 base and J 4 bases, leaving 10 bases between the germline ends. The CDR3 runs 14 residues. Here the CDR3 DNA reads TGTGCCAGCAGTTTATCTCGGTCTAGCTATGGCTACACCTTC. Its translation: CASSLSRSSYGYTF.

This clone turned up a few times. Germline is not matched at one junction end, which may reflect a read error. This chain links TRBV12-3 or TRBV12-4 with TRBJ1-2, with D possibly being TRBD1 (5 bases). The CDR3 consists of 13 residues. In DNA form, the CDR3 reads TGTGCCAGCAGGGGACCGGGATTTGCATTTTCTCTTTTC. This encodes CASRGPGFAFSLF.

DNA of the CDR3: TGTGCCAGCAGCTTGTATTTGTGGACTGAAGCTTTCTTT. Translated: CASSLYLWTEAFF. The genes are TRBV12-3 or TRBV12-4 and TRBJ1-1, with D unclear. The CDR3 consists of 13 residues. Trimming pared 6 bases from V and 5 bases from J, leaving 13 bases between.

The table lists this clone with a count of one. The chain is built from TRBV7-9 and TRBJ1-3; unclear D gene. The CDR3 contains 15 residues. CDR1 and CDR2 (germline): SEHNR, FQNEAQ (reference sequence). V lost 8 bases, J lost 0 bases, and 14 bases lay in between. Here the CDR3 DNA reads TGTGCCAGCGCCATAGCGCTTAACTCTGGAAACACCATATATTTT. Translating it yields CASAIALNSGNTIYF.